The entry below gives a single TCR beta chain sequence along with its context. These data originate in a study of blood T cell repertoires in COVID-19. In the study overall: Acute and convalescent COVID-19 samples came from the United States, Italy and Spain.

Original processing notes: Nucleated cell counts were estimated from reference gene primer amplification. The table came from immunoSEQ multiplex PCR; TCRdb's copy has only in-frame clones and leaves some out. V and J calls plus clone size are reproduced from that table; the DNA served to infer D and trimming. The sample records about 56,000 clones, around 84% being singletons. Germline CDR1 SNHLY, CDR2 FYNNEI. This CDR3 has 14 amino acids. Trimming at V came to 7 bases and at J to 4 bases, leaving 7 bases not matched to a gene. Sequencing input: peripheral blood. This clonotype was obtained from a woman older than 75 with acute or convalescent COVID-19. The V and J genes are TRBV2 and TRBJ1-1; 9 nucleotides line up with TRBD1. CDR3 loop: CASNPDRGSTEAFF. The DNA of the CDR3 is TGTGCCAGCAATCCGGACAGGGGAAGCACTGAAGCTTTCTTT. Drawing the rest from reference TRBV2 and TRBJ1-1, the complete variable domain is EPEVTQTPSHQVTQMGQEVILRCVPISNHLYFYWYRQILGQKVEFLVSFYNNEISEKSEIFDDQFSVERPDGSNFTLKIRSTKLEDSAMYFCASNPDRGSTEAFFGQGTRLTVV.